A single sample is the source of the 17 T cell receptor beta chains below, sequenced in a study of T cells in Graves' hyperthyroidism and ophthalmopathy. Template material for amplifying TCR beta CDR3 regions consisted of RNA transcripts. HTBI primers were employed in a first-round RT-PCR of the TCR CDR3. Each CDR3 protein gets one entry after TCRdb re-called the multiplex PCR reads with MiXCR. The top ten clones hold about 50% of a sample with around 570,000 distinct CDR3 sequences, just under 20% of them seen once. The sequenced sample consisted of blood. These receptors were taken from a man aged 40-50 years with Graves' ophthalmopathy.

This clonotype appeared many times. The chain is built from TRBV7-9 and TRBJ2-1; D possibly matches TRBD1 or TRBD2 (5 bases each). Per germline, CDR1 SEHNR and CDR2 FQNEAQ (reference sequence). Trimming removed 5 bases at V and 7 bases at J, with 21 bases between. The CDR3 is 16 amino acids. The DNA of the CDR3 is TGTGCCAGCAGCCCCCCATCCGGGGCTGAACGGAATGAGCAGTTCTTC. Its protein is CASSPPSGAERNEQFF.

V is TRBV30 and J is TRBJ1-5; 9 nucleotides align to TRBD1. Germline lookup yields CDR1 GTSNPN and CDR2 SVGIG (reference sequence). The CDR3 consists of 13 residues. V dropped 2 bases and J dropped 9; count of bases not matched to a gene: 5. CDR3 nucleotide sequence: TGTGCCTGGAGTCCCGGGACAGGGTTGCCCCAGCATTTT. This encodes CAWSPGTGLPQHF.

This clonotype has a handful of counts. The V gene is TRBV29-1, the J gene TRBJ2-1, with D unclear. CDR1 is SQVTM and CDR2 is ANQGSEA in the germline V gene. This CDR3 is built from 11 residues. V dropped 8 bases and J dropped 7 bases, with 12 bases sitting between them. CDR3 DNA sequence: TGCAGCAACACAGTACGGAATGAGCAGTTCTTC. This sequence encodes CSNTVRNEQFF.

J is TRBJ2-1 and V is TRBV7-9; possible D gene TRBD1, 5 bases. Germline CDR1 is SEHNR and CDR2 is FQNEAQ (reference sequence). Trimming pared 5 bases from V and 9 bases from J, leaving 20 bases between. This CDR3 is 15 amino acids long. CDR3 protein: CASSPFLTVTGEQFF. CDR3 in DNA: TGTGCCAGCAGCCCCTTTCTGACAGTCACCGGTGAGCAGTTCTTC.

This clonotype was picked up many times. This sequence joins TRBV6-1 and TRBJ2-3, with TRBD2 matching 7 bases. The V gene's germline CDR1 is MNHNS and CDR2 SASEGT. The CDR3 is 14 residues long. Losses at the gene ends were 7 bases for V and 0 bases for J; bases not matched to a gene: 4. CDR3 in amino acids: CASTSGTSTDTQYF. In DNA form, the CDR3 reads TGTGCCAGCACCAGCGGGACCAGCACAGATACGCAGTATTTT.

This chain joins TRBV6-1 and TRBJ2-5; 10 bases align to TRBD1. V was clipped by 6 bases and J by 1 base; unmatched bases: 8. The CDR3 runs 16 residues. Germline CDR1 is MNHNS and CDR2 is SASEGT. CDR3 DNA: TGTGCCAGCAGCCCGGGGGACAGGGGCAGCCAAGAGACCCAGTACTTC. Its protein is CASSPGDRGSQETQYF.

CDR3 loop: CSVEDRALSVSNYNEQFF. CDR3 bases: TGCAGCGTTGAAGATCGGGCCCTTAGCGTATCCAACTACAATGAGCAGTTCTTC. The rearrangement links TRBV29-1 to TRBJ2-1; D may be TRBD2 (5 bases). V was shortened by 0 bases and J by 3 bases, with 21 bases between the two germline ends. This CDR3 is built from 18 residues. Germline CDR1 is SQVTM and CDR2 is ANQGSEA.

The chain has TRBV19 and TRBJ2-7; TRBD2 matches at 10 bases. The CDR3 totals 14 residues. Germline V lookup: CDR1 LNHDA, CDR2 SQIVND (reference sequence). J lost 2 bases, V lost 3 bases, and 1 base had no gene match. The CDR3 region has the DNA TGTGCCAGTAGTATTACTAGCGGGACCTACGAGCAGTACTTC. Protein sequence: CASSITSGTYEQYF.

The table lists this clonotype with a few counts. The chain employs TRBV7-2 and TRBJ1-6; D is unclear. Trimming took 4 bases from V and 7 from J, leaving 17 bases between them. This CDR3 spans 16 amino acids. The V gene's germline CDR1 is SGHTA and CDR2 FQGNSA. CDR3 region: CASSSRTIRKNSPLHF. CDR3 DNA sequence: TGTGCCAGCAGCTCCCGGACGATAAGAAAGAATTCACCCCTCCACTTT.

The chain is built from TRBV5-1 and TRBJ1-1; D not resolved. CDR1 and CDR2 from the germline V gene are SGHRS and YFSETQ. The V gene lost 4 bases and the J gene lost 6 bases, with 16 bases spanning the gap. The CDR3 length is 14 residues. The CDR3 sequence is CASSNGRGMAEAFF. The CDR3 coding sequence is TGCGCCAGCAGCAACGGACGGGGTATGGCTGAAGCTTTCTTT.

The chain couples TRBV25-1 to TRBJ2-2, with 12 nucleotides matching TRBD2. Trimming took 5 bases from V and 6 from J; bases not matched to a gene: 4. This CDR3 region has 15 residues. Germline values: CDR1 MGHDK, CDR2 SYGVNS. This CDR3 is CASSPSGGAAGELFF. The CDR3 DNA is TGTGCCAGCAGTCCTAGCGGGGGGGCAGCCGGGGAGCTGTTTTTT.

This clonotype was observed a few times. One junction end disagrees with the germline gene, perhaps due to a read error. The V and J genes are TRBV27 and TRBJ2-1; 7 bases are a match to TRBD2. CDR1 MNHEY and CDR2 SMNVEV come from the germline V gene (reference sequence). The length of the CDR3 is 14 residues. The CDR3, as DNA: TGTGCCAGCCATGAGGGACTATCCAACAATGAGCAGCTCTTC. Translation: CASHEGLSNNEQLF.

This clonotype was seen many times. The chain couples TRBV28 to TRBJ2-3, with D uncertain. Germline V gives CDR1 MDHEN, CDR2 SYDVKM. The CDR3 totals 12 residues. With 6 bases removed from V and 9 bases from J, the gap between germline ends came to 13 bases. CDR3 region: CASSPGVGTQYF. CDR3 nucleotides: TGTGCCAGCAGCCCCGGCGTGGGCACGCAGTATTTT.

The V gene is TRBV7-6, the J gene TRBJ2-4, with 9 bases identical to TRBD2. CDR1 is SGHVS and CDR2 is FNYEAQ in the germline V gene. The J segment lost 9 bases and the V segment lost 5 bases, leaving 8 bases of the junction unmatched. The CDR3 contains 14 residues. The CDR3 DNA reads TGTGCCAGCAGCCCCGGGACTAGCTGGGGCATTCAGTACTTC. Residues: CASSPGTSWGIQYF.

The rearrangement uses TRBV30 and TRBJ1-1; 8 nucleotides line up with TRBD1. Germline V gene data show CDR1 as GTSNPN and CDR2 as SVGIG (reference sequence). This CDR3 is 10 amino acids long. The junction had 3 bases not matched to a gene; V was cut back by 5 bases and J by 10 bases. The CDR3 DNA reads as TGTGCCTGGCGACAGGGGCGAGCTTTCTTT. Translation gives CAWRQGRAFF.

The chain links TRBV2 to TRBJ1-5; no clear D gene. Trimming cost V 6 bases and J 4 bases, with 7 bases left between them. This CDR3 spans 12 amino acids. The V gene's germline CDR1 is SNHLY and CDR2 FYNNEI. The chain's CDR3 is CASRSENQPQHF. In nucleotides, the CDR3 is TGTGCCAGCAGGAGCGAGAATCAGCCCCAGCATTTT.

This clonotype turned up a few times. The chain uses TRBV27 and TRBJ2-7; possible D gene TRBD2, 5 bases. V was shortened by 7 bases and J by 4 bases, with 11 bases between the two germline ends. Per germline, CDR1 MNHEY and CDR2 SMNVEV (reference sequence). CDR3 length equals 12 residues. CDR3 sequence reads: CASKTGNYEQYF. In nucleotides, the CDR3 is TGTGCCAGCAAGACGGGGAATTACGAGCAGTACTTC.